This T cell receptor (beta chain) was captured in a study of blood T cells in healthy people across ages (dated by TCRdb to between 2014 and 2017). Concerning the study at large: In model experiments, template switching captured roughly one uniquely barcoded TCR beta cDNA molecule for every two T cells. Age-related changes in TCR beta repertoire diversity were measured in the study by deep sequencing normalized with unique cDNA molecular identifiers. Two additional independent replicas of 1 million unique cDNA reads from the same blood draw were analyzed for two donors (one aged 18 to 29 and one aged 80 or older). To avoid experimental bias, donors of different ages were distributed randomly across sequencing lanes. Donors were grouped into four age groups: young (average approximately 15 years), middle-aged (roughly 37), aged (approximately 58) and long-lived (just over 80).

The library was built by means of 5' RACE. Sequencing was carried out with an Illumina HiSeq 2500. A second PCR of about 7 to 12 cycles was run with a J-beta primer mix and a sample-barcoded 5' primer. A template-switch 5' adaptor carrying 12 random nucleotides introduced a unique molecular identifier onto each TCR beta cDNA molecule. Each sample yielded at least 2.5 million CDR3-containing paired-end reads. All of the RNA was converted into first-strand cDNA using the Mint cDNA synthesis kit, with a TRBC-specific oligonucleotide serving as the primer. Following uracil-DNA glycosylase treatment, all cDNA underwent a first 18-cycle PCR with the universal primers M1SS and BC2_uni_R. Per the source publication's procedure: For normalization, 1 million high-quality reads, each with a distinct molecular identifier, were randomly selected from each sample. Instead of being binned into consensus sequences, reads that shared molecular identifiers were thrown out. CDR3 identification, clonotype clustering and error correction used MiTCR with a Q25 quality threshold and the strictest error-elimination algorithm. A nonparametric unseen species model using Euler transformation provided a lower-bound estimate of total TCR beta diversity. TCRdb handled the public reads itself, with Q25 trimming in fastp and clone calling in MiXCR, and kept productive beta chains. CDR3 protein sequences are deduplicated, and each keeps its most common genes and DNA. The V and J calls shown here were made by TCRdb, not taken from the authors' results. Present in this sample are 650,000 to 700,000 distinct CDR3 sequences, roughly half of which were seen just once. The ten largest clones take up roughly 13% of the sample.

General study outcomes and caveats: Total diversity estimates from one million sequenced T cells were considered lower bounds and underestimates. Since profiling was done on bulk unsorted PBMCs, naive and antigen-experienced compartments could not be conclusively compared. The CMV infection status of donors was not known, potentially confounding age-related changes in expanded clonotypes. Observed TCR beta diversity per million T cells fell roughly linearly with age, and a significant reduction was already apparent by age around 40. Observed TCR beta diversity correlated strongly with the percentage of naive T cells measured by flow cytometry. Compared with the aged group, more naive CD4+ T cells, fewer expanded clones and increased TCR diversity were shown by the long-lived group, suggesting age selection.

The donors were about 40 Caucasian individuals from Russia, aged roughly 6 to 100 years, who were systemically healthy. Approximately 9 milliliters of peripheral blood were collected from each donor into EDTA-treated Vacutainer tubes. PBMCs were isolated by Ficoll-Paque density-gradient centrifugation, with at least 7 million obtained per sample. Total RNA was extracted from PBMCs with Trizol reagent, with at least 6 micrograms obtained per sample. Naive CD45RAhigh/CD27high T cell percentages were measured by flow cytometry on a PBMC aliquot from every donor. This clonotype appeared many times. The antigen it recognizes is unknown. Qualities for individual bases were not recorded, and no much larger clone is one base off. The receptor's source is a woman older than 75 in good health. Source material: blood.

The CDR3 corresponds to CASSTRTSGSNEQYF. The sequenced DNA is TGTGCCAGCAGCACCCGGACTAGCGGGAGTAACGAGCAGTACTTC. The rearrangement joined TRBV7-2 to TRBJ2-7; a stretch of 13 junction bases matches TRBD2. CDR3 length: 15 amino acids, cysteine to phenylalanine. CDR3 DNA only is kept here, 45 bases in frame from base 1. From the germline V gene, CDR1 is SGHTA and CDR2 is FQGNSA. Trimming accounts for 5 bases at V and 5 bases at J, while the number of junction bases matched to no gene is 6.